The source of this T cell receptor (beta chain) is a study of T cell changes during pregnancy in multiple sclerosis. Data came from immunoSEQ multiplex PCR; TCRdb stores just in-frame clones and leaves some out. The sample records about 59,000 clones, 70% to 90% being singletons. CDR3 size: 14 residues. V dropped 0 bases and J dropped 5 bases, with 10 bases sitting between them. The germline CDR1 and CDR2 sequences are LGHNA and YSLEER. Sequencing was performed on peripheral blood, taken in the first trimester of pregnancy. The V and J genes are TRBV4-3 and TRBJ1-2; maybe TRBD1 (6 bases). This TCR derives from a female donor in good health, enrolled as a control in a pregnancy study. The CDR3 sequence: CASSQDKQGYGYTF. As DNA, the CDR3 is TGCGCCAGCAGCCAAGATAAACAGGGTTATGGCTACACCTTC.